Listed here is a single T cell receptor (beta chain). This clone has just a few counts. Its cognate antigen has yet to be identified. Base qualities are missing; no much larger clone stands one base away. From each donor, a single peripheral blood sample of about 116 mL on average was drawn into heparinised tubes. A BD FACSAria II was used to sort naive, central memory, regulatory and stem cell-like memory CD4+ T cells with a panel that included CD45RO, CCR7, CD25, CD127, CD95 and CD27. Purity was above 98% for every sorted population. Right away, PBMCs were isolated by Lymphoprep density gradient centrifugation and were stained directly, with no culture step. So that batch effects would be minimized, each experiment stained and sorted samples in pairs, pairing one healthy donor with one patient. This record comes from a study of beta chain features in type 1 diabetes (dated by TCRdb to 2016 to 2019). At the level of the whole study: Mean age, gender distribution, total cell number and subset yield did not differ between patients and healthy donors. A total of around 100 million sorted cells were examined across all samples, and RNA yield correlated strongly with the number of cells per subset. The study compared the TCRB repertoires of sorted circulating CD4+ T cell subsets in recently diagnosed type 1 diabetes patients with those in matched healthy donors. Regulatory and stem cell-like memory subsets were isolated from only 8 patients and roughly 8 healthy donors, whereas naive and central memory subsets came from all 30 or so donors.

The investigation overall reported the following: PCR might favor shorter templates, but patient and control samples were amplified and corrected together, so any skew would affect both groups equally. Patients with type 1 diabetes made fewer insertions and deleted more nucleotides at VDJ recombination sites, implying thymic rearrangement abnormalities. Because cDNA was sequenced instead of genomic DNA, activated cells with high expression could be over-represented, although the groups did not differ in activation or CD3 levels. Naive, central memory and regulatory TCRB repertoires appeared more similar among patients than among healthy donors. Type 1 diabetes patients showed a moderate but significant shortening of TCRB CDR3 length in all four CD4+ subsets. HLA sub-analyses involved small numbers of individuals, so any influence of HLA type on TCRB rearrangement remained unresolved.

Trimmed from V: 2 bases; trimmed from J: 5 bases; junction bases lacking a gene match: 2. The germline V gene sets CDR1 to SGDLS and CDR2 to YYNGEE. The CDR3 contains 14 residues, cysteine and phenylalanine counted. Only CDR3 DNA is held: 42 bases, read in frame from base 1. The entire isolated RNA was reverse transcribed using the High Capacity cDNA Reverse Transcription Kit, and thus expressed TCRB transcripts were sequenced. Naive, central memory and regulatory T cell samples underwent deep immunoSEQ sequencing, averaging roughly 3.3 million total reads per sample. Sorted cells were lysed in RLT buffer, and RNA was extracted using DNase-treated RNeasy Micro or Mini kits according to cell number. Each cell subset was processed separately to prevent cross-contamination, with patient and healthy donor samples processed together. The immunoSEQ multiplex PCR was used to amplify TCRB sequences from cDNA, generating 87-bp fragments that spanned the CDR3 region. Sequencing of the amplicons was done on the Illumina HiSeq platform. The original pipeline was this. Synthetic template baselines were used to correct PCR bias computationally, reads within Hamming distance 2 were collapsed, and singletons that could not be merged were discarded. By aligning reads against IMGT, V, D and J genes, CDR3 length, and insertions or deletions at six rearrangement sites were assigned. Clonotype counts were normalized to sorted cell number within each subset before computing true diversity and Gini coefficients with the tcR R package. Repertoire sharing was quantified using the overlap coefficient calculated on TCRB nucleotide sequences. As a proxy for the pre-selection repertoire, out-of-frame TCRB sequences from naive cells were analyzed. TCRdb holds this immuneACCESS table with in-frame rearrangements only. Some clones are missing; in checked studies, unresolved V genes explain under half, and the rest has no known cause. D and trimming come from the DNA, and the V and J calls and clone size come from that table. The sample table shows fewer than 300,000 clones, and 11% are seen once. The ten largest make up more than 0.015% of the sample.

This clonotype was obtained from a man younger than 40 with type 1 diabetes. Material: naive CD4+ T cells from blood. Reading the label with the study, this specimen's cell subset or site is: true naive CD4+ T cells. The chain is made from TRBV9 and TRBJ2-2, with 8 central nucleotides matching TRBD1. The DNA sequence is given as TGTGCCAGCAGCGTCCAGGGGGCGACCGGGGAGCTGTTTTTT. Its protein reads: CASSVQGATGELFF.